The clone carrying this T cell receptor (beta chain) has just a few counts. In the original processing: Researchers report that nucleated cell counts were estimated from reference gene primer amplification. This table comes from immunoSEQ multiplex PCR, and its TCRdb copy is limited to in-frame clones, with some not included. V, J and clone size are taken as reported in that table, and D and trimming were inferred from the DNA itself. The sample records around 110,000 clones, almost 85% being singletons. The sample is drawn from a study of blood T cell repertoires in COVID-19. Across the study: Some COVID-19 samples were acute and others convalescent; all came from the United States, Italy and Spain. Nucleic acid was either cDNA or gDNA, and it came from T cells, B-cell-depleted T cells, or PBMCs.

The V gene's germline CDR1 is SGHNT and CDR2 YYREEE (reference sequence). The CDR3 loop spans 13 amino acids. The V end lost 4 bases, the J end lost 3 bases, and 11 bases lay between the germline ends. The sequenced sample was peripheral blood. The sequence came from a man between 65 and 85 years old with active or convalescent COVID-19. The chain carries TRBV5-4 and TRBJ2-7; possibly TRBD2 for D (5 bases). The CDR3 spells CASSPSAGYEQYF. The DNA for the CDR3 is TGTGCCAGCAGCCCCTCGGCGGGCTACGAGCAGTACTTC.